The next 5 T cell receptor beta chains were all read from a single sample in a study of T cell responses to AZD1222 COVID-19 vaccine. The assay was immunoSEQ multiplex PCR, and TCRdb's table has in-frame clones only and misses some. The table lists about 150,000 clones, roughly 90% of them singletons. The specimen was peripheral blood, collected on day 0 of AZD1222 vaccination. The receptor set was obtained from an adult in good health.

The V and J genes are TRBV30 and TRBJ2-2; 10 positions agree with TRBD2. CDR3 size: 18 residues. V shed 7 bases, J shed 9 bases, and the junction held 23 bases outside the gene matches. Germline V gene lookup returns CDR1 GTSNPN and CDR2 SVGIG (reference sequence). The CDR3 protein is CASSLAGALWMRRRELFF. In DNA, the CDR3 is TGTGCCTCCTCTCTAGCGGGGGCCCTCTGGATGAGGCGTAGGGAGCTGTTTTTT.

The chain couples TRBV2 to TRBJ2-7; 8 nucleotides match TRBD2. J was trimmed by 3 bases and V by 6 bases; bases with no gene match: 7. In germline, CDR1 is SNHLY, CDR2 FYNNEI. The CDR3 has 14 residues. The CDR3 sequence: CASRYSGAGYEQYF. The CDR3 region has the DNA TGTGCCAGCAGGTATAGCGGGGCGGGCTACGAGCAGTACTTC.

This chain joins TRBV5-1 and TRBJ1-2, with TRBD1 as a possible D gene (6 bases). This CDR3 has 13 residues. V was cut by 4 bases and J by 4 bases, with 11 bases left in between. CDR1 is SGHRS, CDR2 YFSETQ, per germline. The CDR3 sequence: CASSPGTLYGYTF. CDR3 in DNA: TGCGCCAGCAGCCCGGGGACACTCTATGGCTACACCTTC.

The chain couples TRBV6-6 to TRBJ1-6; D gene uncertain. The ends were cut back, 7 bases at V and 9 bases at J, with 7 bases in the middle. Germline CDR1 MNHNY, CDR2 SVGAGI (reference sequence). This CDR3 contains 11 residues. CDR3 residues: CASTTFSPLHF. CDR3 bases: TGTGCCAGCACCACTTTTTCACCCCTCCACTTT.

The V and J genes are TRBV6-5 and TRBJ1-4, with D possibly matching TRBD1 (6 bases). The V end was cut by 6 bases, the J end by 7 bases, with 18 bases between. The V gene's germline CDR1 is MNHEY and CDR2 SVGAGI. The CDR3 consists of 15 residues. The CDR3 nucleotides are TGTGCCAGCAGAAATAAGGACAGAGGGTTTGAAAAACTGTTTTTT. Amino acid sequence: CASRNKDRGFEKLFF.